Below are 9 T cell receptor beta chains sequenced from a single sample in a study of monozygotic twins with inflammatory bowel disease. TCRdb reprocessed the 5' RACE reads and keeps a single row for each CDR3 protein, giving no DNA. In all, the sample yields approximately 200,000 distinct CDR3 sequences. The sequenced material came from blood. These receptors were collected from a human donor with ulcerative colitis or Crohn's disease, or a healthy co-twin of an affected twin (not recorded which).

The V call is TRBV4-1, the J call TRBJ1-2; TCRdb's D call, TRBD1, is unchecked because there is no DNA. The germline gives CDR1 MGHRA, CDR2 YSYEKL. There are 15 residues in the CDR3. The CDR3 is CASSPRDREMGGYTF.

The genes are TRBV5-1 and TRBJ2-1; TCRdb's D call of TRBD2 is untestable without DNA. CDR3 length: 14 amino acids. The germline V gene encodes CDR1 SGHRS and CDR2 YFSETQ. This CDR3 reads CASSLEAVYNEQFF. Together with reference TRBV5-1 and TRBJ2-1, the CDR3 gives the full variable domain: KAGVTQTPRYLIKTRGQQVTLSCSPISGHRSVSWYQQTPGQGLQFLFEYFSETQRNKGNFPGRFSGRQFSNSRSEMNVSTLELGDSALYLCASSLEAVYNEQFFGPGTRLTVL.

The V and J genes are TRBV3-1 and TRBJ2-7; lacking DNA, the TRBD2 call made by TCRdb goes unchecked. Germline V gene data show CDR1 as LGHDT and CDR2 as YNNKEL (reference sequence). The CDR3 covers 12 residues. CDR3 protein: CASSQMGGEQYF.

The chain couples TRBV5-1 to TRBJ1-2; TCRdb outputs TRBD1, but without DNA this stays unchecked. The CDR3 is 14 residues long. The germline gives CDR1 SGHRS, CDR2 YFSETQ. CDR3 in amino acids: CASSVDRAAYGYTF.

This chain joins TRBV28 and TRBJ2-3; there is no DNA to check the TCRdb D call of TRBD2. The CDR3 has 14 residues. CDR1 and CDR2 (germline): MDHEN, SYDVKM. The CDR3 loop is CASSPPGRKGTQYF.

V and J are TRBV20-1 and TRBJ1-1. This CDR3 contains 12 residues. The germline gives CDR1 DFQATT, CDR2 SNEGSKA (reference sequence). The CDR3 region is CSARSTSAEAFF.

This chain connects TRBV6-6 to TRBJ2-7; TCRdb indicates TRBD2, and absent DNA this call remains unverified. Germline loops: CDR1 MNHNY, CDR2 SVGAGI (reference sequence). The CDR3 covers 14 residues. The CDR3 spells CASNRDQGRVEQYF.

The V gene is TRBV5-4, the J gene TRBJ2-3; the D call from TCRdb, TRBD1, cannot be confirmed without DNA. CDR1 is SGHNT and CDR2 is YYREEE in the germline V gene (reference sequence). CDR3 size: 17 residues. The CDR3 spells CASSLEVNRGWTDTQYF.

V is TRBV7-9 and J is TRBJ1-4; lacking DNA, the TRBD1 call made by TCRdb goes unchecked. Germline V gives CDR1 SEHNR, CDR2 FQNEAQ (reference sequence). The CDR3 covers 13 residues. The CDR3 loop reads CASSLGTGPNVFF.